Listed below are T cell receptor beta chains from one sample, sequenced in a study of blood T cell repertoires in COVID-19. Assay: immunoSEQ multiplex PCR; the TCRdb copy retains only in-frame clones and omits some. The top ten hold about 6.1% of the sample, which has 120,000 to 150,000 clones, roughly 80% seen once. The sequencing sample was made of PBMCs or T cells enriched from blood (not recorded which). Source of these receptors: a woman in her forties who had recovered from COVID-19. Both conserved end residues are part of each CDR3. The D gene is left open where the match is weak. The listing skips clone size in some rows; elsewhere it reads once, few, many or a size class.

D gene: TRBD1; J gene: TRBJ1-2; V gene: TRBV5-1; clone size: -; CDR3 protein: CASSLSDRGYGYTF; CDR3 DNA: TGCGCCAGCAGCTTGTCGGACAGGGGCTATGGCTACACCTTC
D gene: -; J gene: TRBJ2-3; V gene: TRBV9; clone size: -; CDR3 protein: CASSAQAAGDTQYF; CDR3 DNA: TGTGCCAGCAGCGCCCAGGCAGCGGGCGATACGCAGTATTTT
D gene: TRBD1; J gene: TRBJ2-2; V gene: TRBV2; clone size: few; CDR3 protein: CASSVTGVGTGELFF; CDR3 DNA: TGTGCCAGCAGCGTGACAGGGGTGGGCACCGGGGAGCTGTTTTTT
D gene: -; J gene: TRBJ1-4; V gene: TRBV6-4; clone size: -; CDR3 protein: CASRAILRTNEKLFF; CDR3 DNA: TGTGCCAGCAGGGCTATACTGAGGACTAATGAAAAACTGTTTTTT
D gene: TRBD2; J gene: TRBJ2-3; V gene: TRBV5-6; clone size: -; CDR3 protein: CASSFTSGSSVSTDTQYF; CDR3 DNA: TGTGCCAGCAGCTTTACTAGCGGGAGTTCCGTGAGCACAGATACGCAGTATTTT
D gene: -; J gene: TRBJ2-2; V gene: TRBV30; clone size: -; CDR3 protein: CAWRSSGLWKNTGELFF; CDR3 DNA: TGTGCCTGGAGAAGTTCGGGGTTATGGAAAAACACCGGGGAGCTGTTTTTT
D gene: -; J gene: TRBJ1-2; V gene: TRBV5-1; clone size: -; CDR3 protein: CASSSGRGYGYTF; CDR3 DNA: TGCGCCAGCAGCTCCGGTAGGGGCTATGGCTACACCTTC
D gene: TRBD1; J gene: TRBJ2-7; V gene: TRBV19; clone size: -; CDR3 protein: CASSIAGQGIYEQYF; CDR3 DNA: TGTGCCAGTAGTATAGCGGGACAGGGGATCTACGAGCAGTACTTC
D gene: TRBD2; J gene: TRBJ2-3; V gene: TRBV30; clone size: -; CDR3 protein: CAWSMGDLAGGADTQYF; CDR3 DNA: TGTGCCTGGAGTATGGGGGATCTAGCGGGAGGGGCAGATACGCAGTATTTT
D gene: -; J gene: TRBJ1-1; V gene: TRBV29-1; clone size: -; CDR3 protein: CSVGPGSNTEAFF; CDR3 DNA: TGCAGCGTTGGCCCGGGTTCAAACACTGAAGCTTTCTTT
D gene: -; J gene: TRBJ2-7; V gene: TRBV2; clone size: -; CDR3 protein: CASKPGGGDISEQYF; CDR3 DNA: TGTGCCAGCAAGCCCGGTGGAGGGGATATATCCGAGCAGTACTTC
D gene: TRBD1; J gene: TRBJ1-4; V gene: TRBV5-5; clone size: -; CDR3 protein: CASSLTGEEKLFF; CDR3 DNA: TGTGCCAGCAGCTTGACAGGGGAAGAAAAACTGTTTTTT
D gene: TRBD2; J gene: TRBJ2-1; V gene: TRBV6-5; clone size: -; CDR3 protein: CASSTGLAGDGEQFF; CDR3 DNA: TGTGCCAGCAGCACGGGACTAGCGGGAGACGGTGAGCAGTTCTTC
D gene: -; J gene: TRBJ1-1; V gene: TRBV2; clone size: -; CDR3 protein: CASSETAGNTEAFF; CDR3 DNA: TGTGCCAGCAGTGAGACAGCAGGGAACACTGAAGCTTTCTTT
D gene: -; J gene: TRBJ1-2; V gene: TRBV7-9; clone size: -; CDR3 protein: CASSLGQNNYGYTF; CDR3 DNA: TGTGCCAGCAGCTTAGGACAGAATAACTATGGCTACACCTTC
D gene: -; J gene: TRBJ2-1; V gene: TRBV4-1; clone size: -; CDR3 protein: CASSQSLSDFYNEQFF; CDR3 DNA: TGCGCCAGCAGCCAATCCCTCTCGGACTTCTACAATGAGCAGTTCTTC
D gene: -; J gene: TRBJ1-5; V gene: TRBV10-3; clone size: -; CDR3 protein: CAISESGRGQPQHF; CDR3 DNA: TGTGCCATCAGTGAGTCAGGGAGGGGTCAGCCCCAGCATTTT
D gene: -; J gene: TRBJ2-3; V gene: TRBV18; clone size: few; CDR3 protein: CASSPPVGVTDTQYF; CDR3 DNA: TGTGCCAGCTCACCACCTGTAGGGGTGACAGATACGCAGTATTTT
D gene: TRBD1; J gene: TRBJ1-1; V gene: TRBV11-2; clone size: few; CDR3 protein: CASSWDRDITEAFF; CDR3 DNA: TGTGCCAGCAGCTGGGACAGGGACATAACTGAAGCTTTCTTT
D gene: -; J gene: TRBJ2-3; V gene: TRBV9; clone size: -; CDR3 protein: CASSVGGGGTTTSTDTQYF; CDR3 DNA: TGTGCCAGCAGCGTTGGTGGGGGCGGGACTACTACTAGCACAGATACGCAGTATTTT